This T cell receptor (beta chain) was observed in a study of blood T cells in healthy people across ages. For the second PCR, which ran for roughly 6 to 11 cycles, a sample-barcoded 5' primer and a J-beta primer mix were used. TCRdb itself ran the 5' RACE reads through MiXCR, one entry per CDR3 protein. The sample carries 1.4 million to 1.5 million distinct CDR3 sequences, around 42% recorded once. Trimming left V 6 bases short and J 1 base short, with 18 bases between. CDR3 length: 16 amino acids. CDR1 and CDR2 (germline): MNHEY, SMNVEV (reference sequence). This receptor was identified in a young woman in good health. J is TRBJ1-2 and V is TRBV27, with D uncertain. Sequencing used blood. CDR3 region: CASRYLNDAFNYGYTF. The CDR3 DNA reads TGTGCCAGCAGATACTTAAATGACGCCTTTAACTATGGCTACACCTTC.